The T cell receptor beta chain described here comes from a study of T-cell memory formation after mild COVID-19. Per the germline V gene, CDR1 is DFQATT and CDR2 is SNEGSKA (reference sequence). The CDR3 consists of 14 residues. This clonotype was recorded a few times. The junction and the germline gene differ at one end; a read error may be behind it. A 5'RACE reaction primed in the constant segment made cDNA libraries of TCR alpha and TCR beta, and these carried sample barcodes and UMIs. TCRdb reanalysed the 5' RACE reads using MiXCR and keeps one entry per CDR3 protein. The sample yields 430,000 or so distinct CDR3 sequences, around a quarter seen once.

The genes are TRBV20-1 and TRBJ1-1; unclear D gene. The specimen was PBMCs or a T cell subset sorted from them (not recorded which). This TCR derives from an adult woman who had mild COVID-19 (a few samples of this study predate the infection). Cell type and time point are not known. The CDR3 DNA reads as TGCAGTGCTAGTGAAGGGTTTTGGAACACTGAAGTTTTCTTT. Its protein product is CSASEGFWNTEVFF.